This T cell receptor beta chain was recovered during a study of T-cell memory formation after mild COVID-19. Study-level points and caveats: Day 37-peaking second-wave clones had unconfirmed SARS-CoV-2 specificity.

The germline V gene has CDR1 SGDLS and CDR2 YYNGEE. Trimming took 3 bases from V and 14 from J, leaving 19 bases between them. The length of the CDR3 is 13 residues. With respect to this clonotype: Its antigen is not identified.

TCRalpha and TCRbeta libraries used 5'RACE with constant-segment primers and UMIs. TCRdb re-called the 5' RACE reads with MiXCR, one entry per CDR3 protein. The sample has fewer than 650,000 distinct CDR3 sequences, about a fifth seen once. Material for sequencing was PBMCs or a T cell subset sorted from them (not recorded which). The sequence was obtained from an adult woman who had mild COVID-19 (a few samples of this study predate the infection). Cell type and time point are not known. The chain uses TRBV9 and TRBJ2-3, with D perhaps given as TRBD1 or TRBD2 (5 bases each). The CDR3 sequence is CASSGSGTRELYF. The CDR3 nucleotides are TGTGCCAGCAGCGGATCCGGGACCAGGGAGCTGTATTTT.